The 5 T cell receptor beta chains below were found in one sample sequenced in a study of T-cell memory formation after mild COVID-19. TCRdb processed the 5' RACE reads anew with MiXCR; each CDR3 protein has one entry. The sample yields about 210,000 distinct CDR3 sequences, 25% to 35% seen once. The sample taken for sequencing was PBMCs or a T cell subset sorted from them (not recorded which). The receptors were gathered from an adult woman who had mild COVID-19 (a few samples of this study predate the infection). Cell type and time point are not known.

A word on this clonotype: An end of the junction differs from the germline gene, which may be a read error. This chain's CDR3 is CASSQDPGRLVDF. The CDR3 DNA reads TGCGCCAGCAGCCAAGATCCGGGGAGGTTAGTCGACTTC. The chain joins TRBV4-3 to TRBJ2-7; TRBD2 is a possible D gene (6 bases). There are 13 residues in the CDR3. In germline, CDR1 is LGHNA, CDR2 YSLEER.

The J gene is TRBJ2-5, the V gene TRBV7-9; weak D call: TRBD2 (5 bases). The germline V and J ends were trimmed by 5 bases and 7 bases, with 14 bases remaining between them. CDR3 size: 13 residues. Per the germline V gene, CDR1 is SEHNR and CDR2 is FQNEAQ (reference sequence). The CDR3 sequence is CASSTEGFGTQYF. CDR3 coding DNA: TGTGCCAGCAGCACCGAGGGATTTGGGACCCAGTACTTC. Variable domain in full (rest from reference TRBV7-9 and TRBJ2-5): DTGVSQNPRHKITKRGQNVTFRCDPISEHNRLYWYRQTLGQGPEFLTYFQNEAQLEKSRLLSDRFSAERPKGSFSTLEIQRTEQGDSAMYLCASSTEGFGTQYFGPGTRLLVL.

This clonotype came up a few times. The J gene is TRBJ2-3, the V gene TRBV10-3; 11 nucleotides align to TRBD2. Unmatched junction bases numbered 8, after V lost 6 bases and J lost 6 bases. The CDR3 spans 15 residues. Germline V gives CDR1 ENHRY, CDR2 SYGVKD. The CDR3 DNA reads as TGTGCCATCAGCCTGACTAGCGGGGACAGGGATACGCAGTATTTT. It encodes CAISLTSGDRDTQYF.

V gene TRBV11-2 combines with J gene TRBJ2-7; D is possibly TRBD1 (6 bases). Trimming removed 1 base at V and 3 bases at J, with 10 bases between. CDR3 length: 14 residues. Germline V lookup: CDR1 SGHAT, CDR2 FQNNGV. The CDR3 here is CASSLATGIYEQYF. The CDR3 DNA is TGTGCCAGCAGCTTAGCGACAGGTATCTACGAGCAGTACTTC. The full variable domain, rest sourced from reference TRBV11-2 and TRBJ2-7, is EAGVAQSPRYKIIEKRQSVAFWCNPISGHATLYWYQQILGQGPKLLIQFQNNGVVDDSQLPKDRFSAERLKGVDSTLKIQPAKLEDSAVYLCASSLATGIYEQYFGPGTRLTVT.

This clonotype was seen a handful of times. The chain uses TRBV7-2 and TRBJ2-5; 9 bases fit TRBD1. The CDR3 extends over 13 amino acids. V was pared by 4 bases and J by 5 bases, with 2 bases of the junction left unmatched. Germline loops: CDR1 SGHTA, CDR2 FQGNSA. CDR3 loop: CASSWDREETQYF. The CDR3 coding sequence is TGTGCCAGCAGCTGGGACAGGGAGGAGACCCAGTACTTC.